These 31 T cell receptor beta chains originate from one sample sequenced in a study of T cell repertoires in cytomegalovirus infection (dated by TCRdb to about 2019). The run used an Illumina HiSeq 1500. TCRdb reprocessing: public reads trimmed at Q25 with fastp, clones called with MiXCR, in-frame beta chains kept. One record per CDR3 amino acid sequence lists the most common genes and DNA. This sample is represented by 200,000 or so distinct CDR3 sequences; approximately 19% of them were singletons. The ten largest clonotypes hold 2.5% to 3% of the sample. The specimen was PBMCs. The receptors were gathered from a human donor in good health (CMV status not recorded). Some clones in this sample may be carry-over from other donors' samples.

The rearrangement uses TRBV19 and TRBJ1-5; TRBD1 aligns across 8 bases. CDR1 LNHDA and CDR2 SQIVND come from the germline V gene (reference sequence). The CDR3 is 16 amino acids. V shed 5 bases, J shed 0 bases, and the junction held 6 bases outside the gene matches. The chain's CDR3 is CASSPGTGFSNQPQHF. CDR3 nucleotide sequence: TGTGCCAGTAGTCCCGGGACAGGTTTTAGCAATCAGCCCCAGCATTTT. Full variable domain (remainder filled in from reference TRBV19 and TRBJ1-5): DGGITQSPKYLFRKEGQNVTLSCEQNLNHDAMYWYRQDPGQGLRLIYYSQIVNDFQKGDIAEGYSVSREKKESFPLTVTSAQKNPTAFYLCASSPGTGFSNQPQHFGDGTRLSIL.

This clonotype was seen a handful of times. The chain links TRBV4-2 to TRBJ2-3; 12 nucleotides agree with TRBD2. With V trimmed by 0 bases and J by 5 bases, 6 bases remained unmatched. The V gene's germline CDR1 is LGHNA and CDR2 YNFKEQ. The CDR3 has 17 residues. CDR3 DNA: TGTGCCAGCAGCCAAGATCCTAGCGGGAGGGCTCAAGATACGCAGTATTTT. This encodes CASSQDPSGRAQDTQYF.

The chain is built from TRBV20-1 and TRBJ2-1; 7 positions match TRBD2. Germline lookup yields CDR1 DFQATT and CDR2 SNEGSKA (reference sequence). V trimming: 6 bases; J trimming: 6 bases; junction bases outside the gene matches: 8. This CDR3 has 13 amino acids. CDR3 bases: TGCAGTGCGGGGGGGTCTGGGGCCAATGAGCAGTTCTTC. Translated: CSAGGSGANEQFF.

This clonotype was observed a handful of times. The junction and the germline gene differ at one end; a read error may be behind it. V usage is TRBV19 and J usage is TRBJ2-2; tentatively, D is TRBD2 (6 bases). The CDR3 runs 14 residues. CDR1 is LNHDA and CDR2 is SQIVND in the germline V gene (reference sequence). The CDR3 is CASRIAVRTGELFF. The CDR3 DNA reads as TGTGCCAGTAGGATAGCGGTGAGGACCGGGGAGCTGTTTTTT.

This clonotype was counted many times. The chain is built from TRBV10-3 and TRBJ2-2, with D maybe TRBD2 (7 bases). V lost 4 bases, J lost 5 bases, and 14 bases lay in between. The germline CDR1 and CDR2 sequences are ENHRY and SYGVKD. The CDR3 length is 15 residues. The CDR3 sequence: CAISASGGGTGELFF. CDR3 DNA sequence: TGTGCCATCAGTGCTTCGGGGGGCGGGACCGGGGAGCTGTTTTTT.

Only a few counts were recorded for this clonotype. This rearrangement joins TRBV15 to TRBJ2-4; maybe TRBD2 (5 bases). Germline V CDR1 and CDR2: LNHNV, YYDKDF (reference sequence). The CDR3 covers 16 residues. The germline V and J ends were trimmed by 5 bases and 1 base, with 15 bases remaining between them. The CDR3 DNA reads as TGTGCCACCAGCTCCCAACGGGATGGGGCCAAAAACATTCAGTACTTC. It codes for CATSSQRDGAKNIQYF. Full variable domain (missing parts from reference TRBV15 and TRBJ2-4): DAMVIQNPRYQVTQFGKPVTLSCSQTLNHNVMYWYQQKSSQAPKLLFHYYDKDFNNEADTPDNFQSRRPNTSFCFLDIRSPGLGDTAMYLCATSSQRDGAKNIQYFGAGTRLSVL.

This clonotype was picked up a small number of times. This sequence joins TRBV5-6 and TRBJ1-4, with D maybe TRBD1 (6 bases). V lost 4 bases and J lost 8, with 15 bases in between. Germline V lookup: CDR1 SGHDT, CDR2 YYEEEE. The length of the CDR3 is 14 residues. DNA for the CDR3: TGTGCCAGCAGCCTCCACAGGGTACGGGAAAAACTGTTTTTT. Translating gives CASSLHRVREKLFF. The full variable domain, in which reference TRBV5-6 and TRBJ1-4 provide the parts outside the CDR3, is DAGVTQSPTHLIKTRGQQVTLRCSPKSGHDTVSWYQQALGQGPQFIFQYYEEEERQRGNFPDRFSGHQFPNYSSELNVNALLLGDSALYLCASSLHRVREKLFFGSGTQLSVL.

This clonotype was counted a few times. The V and J genes are TRBV7-9 and TRBJ2-7; 9 positions agree with TRBD1. The CDR3 loop spans 15 amino acids. CDR1 and CDR2 (germline): SEHNR, FQNEAQ (reference sequence). The trim removed 0 bases at V and 4 bases at J, leaving 4 bases unmatched. CDR3 region: CASSLAGTGFYEQYF. CDR3 coding DNA: TGTGCCAGCAGCTTAGCGGGGACAGGGTTTTACGAGCAGTACTTC.

This clonotype was seen more than once but under ten times. The V and J genes are TRBV29-1 and TRBJ2-7; D remains ambiguous. This CDR3 has 14 amino acids. Germline loops: CDR1 SQVTM, CDR2 ANQGSEA. Trimming stripped 2 bases from V and 6 bases from J, with 17 bases between. CDR3 bases: TGCAGCGTTGAAAAGGGTCAGGTTCGTTCCGAGCAGTACTTC. Protein sequence: CSVEKGQVRSEQYF.

This clonotype was seen more than once but under ten times. The V call is TRBV28, the J call TRBJ2-5; TRBD2 is a possible D gene (6 bases). The CDR3 length is 14 residues. Trimming cost V 4 bases and J 4 bases, with 13 bases left between them. Germline assignment: CDR1 MDHEN and CDR2 SYDVKM. The CDR3 DNA reads as TGTGCCAGCAGTTCGGGCGGGATGGGAGAGACCCAGTACTTC. Residues: CASSSGGMGETQYF.

This clonotype was seen just once. This may be a read error: a much more frequent sequence differs by one nucleotide. V and J are TRBV7-2 and TRBJ1-2, with 9 bases that match TRBD1. The V gene's germline CDR1 is SGHTA and CDR2 FQGNSA. The CDR3 has 14 residues. CDR3 bases: TGTGCCAGCAGCTTACTGGGACAGGGATATGGCTGCACCTTC. Translating it yields CASSLLGQGYGCTF. The variable domain in full, with the rest retrieved from reference TRBV7-2 and TRBJ1-2, is GAGVSQSPSNKVTEKGKDVELRCDPISGHTALYWYRQSLGQGLEFLIYFQGNSAPDKSGLPSDRFSAERTGGSVSTLTIQRTQQEDSAVYLCASSLLGQGYGCTFGSGTRLTVV.

The V call is TRBV2, the J call TRBJ1-1; D perhaps matches TRBD1 (6 bases). The length of the CDR3 is 14 residues. Per germline, CDR1 SNHLY and CDR2 FYNNEI. V lost 5 bases to trimming and J lost 1 base, with 11 bases between them. CDR3 DNA: TGTGCCAGCAGTTTGCGGACAGAGAACACTGAAGCTTTCTTT. It is translated as CASSLRTENTEAFF.

This clonotype was seen a few times. This chain joins TRBV27 and TRBJ2-7; TRBD2 aligns across 7 bases. Unmatched junction bases numbered 17, after V lost 8 bases and J lost 4 bases. There are 16 residues in the CDR3. CDR1 MNHEY and CDR2 SMNVEV come from the germline V gene (reference sequence). The CDR3 nucleotides read TGTGCCAGCCGGGGATTAGGGGAGGGCCTGATATACGAGCAGTACTTC. It translates to CASRGLGEGLIYEQYF.

This clonotype was counted between two and nine times. The genes are TRBV11-3 and TRBJ1-1; D remains ambiguous. In germline, CDR1 is SGHNT, CDR2 YENEEA. CDR3 length: 15 residues. The V end lost 5 bases, the J end lost 6 bases, and 19 bases lay between the germline ends. The CDR3 DNA reads TGTGCCAGCAGCAATCATGCATTGGGGTCGGCTGAAGCTTTCTTT. Protein sequence: CASSNHALGSAEAFF.

Only a few counts were recorded for this clonotype. The CDR3 sequence is CASSLRHQNTEAFF. The CDR3, as DNA: TGTGCCAGCAGTTTGCGGCACCAGAACACTGAAGCTTTCTTT. The rearrangement links TRBV12-3 or TRBV12-4 to TRBJ1-1; D is uncertain. V was trimmed by 3 bases and J by 1 base, leaving 9 bases between them. CDR3 length equals 14 residues.

The chain carries TRBV6-5 and TRBJ2-7; 8 bases align to TRBD2. Losses at the gene ends were 8 bases for V and 0 bases for J; bases not matched to a gene: 6. CDR3 length equals 14 residues. The germline gives CDR1 MNHEY, CDR2 SVGAGI. CDR3 loop: CASRESGSSYEQYF. CDR3 coding DNA: TGTGCCAGCCGCGAAAGCGGGAGCTCCTACGAGCAGTACTTC.

In its sample, this clonotype was seen a few times. The chain has TRBV11-2 and TRBJ2-4, with TRBD2 as a possible D gene (5 bases). Germline CDR1 and CDR2: SGHAT and FQNNGV. CDR3 size: 12 residues. Trimming took 3 bases from V and 6 from J, leaving 6 bases between them. The CDR3 region is CASSFEGNIQYF. The DNA of the CDR3 is TGTGCCAGCAGCTTTGAGGGAAACATTCAGTACTTC.

The sample holds a few counts of this clonotype. The chain uses TRBV30 and TRBJ2-3; the D gene is possibly TRBD1 (6 bases). CDR3 length: 17 residues. Germline lookup yields CDR1 GTSNPN and CDR2 SVGIG (reference sequence). V was cut by 2 bases and J by 7 bases, with 25 bases left in between. The CDR3 spells CAWSSTRDTRRIHTQYF. The CDR3 DNA reads TGTGCCTGGAGTTCCACCCGGGACACACGAAGGATCCATACGCAGTATTTT.

The genes are TRBV28 and TRBJ2-1; no definite D call. This CDR3 has 16 amino acids. With 1 base removed from V and 0 bases from J, the gap between germline ends came to 10 bases. The germline V gene has CDR1 MDHEN and CDR2 SYDVKM. The CDR3 spells CASSLLVLSSYNEQFF. The CDR3 DNA is TGTGCCAGCAGTTTATTAGTTCTAAGCTCCTACAATGAGCAGTTCTTC.

The V call is TRBV12-3 or TRBV12-4, the J call TRBJ2-7; the match to TRBD1 covers 11 bases. This CDR3 region has 14 residues. The J segment lost 2 bases and the V segment lost 5 bases, leaving 2 bases of the junction unmatched. CDR3 amino acids: CASSRDRGAYEQYF. The CDR3 nucleotides are TGTGCCAGCAGTCGGGACAGGGGGGCCTACGAGCAGTACTTC.

This clonotype was recorded at least ten times. J is TRBJ2-7 and V is TRBV6-5; maybe TRBD2 (6 bases). Per germline, CDR1 MNHEY and CDR2 SVGAGI. Trimming took 0 bases from V and 3 from J, leaving 12 bases between them. The CDR3 is 15 amino acids. The CDR3 DNA sequence: TGTGCCAGCAGTTACTCTCAGGGCGGGAACTACGAGCAGTACTTC. Protein: CASSYSQGGNYEQYF.

The chain recombines TRBV19 with TRBJ1-1; D is uncertain. Germline-derived CDR1 and CDR2 are LNHDA and SQIVND (reference sequence). This CDR3 has 11 amino acids. With 8 bases removed from V and 8 bases from J, the gap between germline ends came to 12 bases. The CDR3 coding sequence is TGTGCCAGTTCTCGTGGGAGAGAAGCTTTCTTT. Protein product: CASSRGREAFF.

This clonotype was seen many times. The chain joins TRBV28 to TRBJ2-3, with 7 bases matching TRBD1. V gave up 9 bases and J gave up 4 bases; unmatched junction bases: 16. The CDR3 covers 16 residues. The germline CDR1 and CDR2 sequences are MDHEN and SYDVKM. CDR3 loop: CASPPPGTAEPDTQYF. CDR3 nucleotide sequence: TGTGCCAGTCCACCCCCCGGGACAGCGGAGCCAGATACGCAGTATTTT.

Only a few counts were recorded for this clonotype. V is TRBV11-3 and J is TRBJ1-1; D possibly corresponds to TRBD1 (6 bases). CDR3 length: 16 amino acids. Germline V gene lookup returns CDR1 SGHNT and CDR2 YENEEA. The V gene lost 0 bases and the J gene lost 1 base, with 12 bases spanning the gap. CDR3 region: CASSLDQWGQNTEAFF. CDR3 coding DNA: TGTGCCAGCAGCTTAGATCAGTGGGGACAGAACACTGAAGCTTTCTTT.

V is TRBV7-2 and J is TRBJ2-5; D is unresolved. The germline CDR1 and CDR2 sequences are SGHTA and FQGNSA. V lost 3 bases, J lost 4 bases, and 6 bases lay in between. The CDR3 extends over 12 amino acids. The CDR3 protein is CASSFAGETQYF. CDR3 nucleotide sequence: TGTGCCAGCAGCTTCGCCGGAGAGACCCAGTACTTC.

This clonotype turned up a few times. The CDR3 sequence is CATSRDAPIQPQHF. CDR3 nucleotides: TGTGCCACCAGCAGAGATGCCCCAATTCAGCCCCAGCATTTT. J is TRBJ1-5 and V is TRBV15; D gene ambiguous. The length of the CDR3 is 14 residues. Germline-derived CDR1 and CDR2 are LNHNV and YYDKDF (reference sequence). V lost 0 bases and J 6 bases, leaving 9 bases between the germline ends.

The V call is TRBV10-3, the J call TRBJ1-4; D perhaps matches TRBD1 (5 bases). V was cut by 6 bases and J by 7 bases, with 15 bases left in between. The CDR3 sequence is 14 residues long. Germline V lookup: CDR1 ENHRY, CDR2 SYGVKD. As DNA, the CDR3 is TGTGCCATCAGCGGCGGCGGAGGGGCTGAAAAACTGTTTTTT. Translated: CAISGGGGAEKLFF.

This clonotype showed up just a few times. V usage is TRBV28 and J usage is TRBJ2-4; possible D gene TRBD2, 5 bases. V was pared by 2 bases and J by 3 bases, with 11 bases between. The CDR3 length is 15 residues. Germline V gives CDR1 MDHEN, CDR2 SYDVKM. In DNA form, the CDR3 reads TGTGCCAGCAGTTTAGTAGAGGGTGGCAAAAACATTCAGTACTTC. Protein product: CASSLVEGGKNIQYF. Full variable domain (rest looked up from reference TRBV28 and TRBJ2-4): DVKVTQSSRYLVKRTGEKVFLECVQDMDHENMFWYRQDPGLGLRLIYFSYDVKMKEKGDIPEGYSVSREKKERFSLILESASTNQTSMYLCASSLVEGGKNIQYFGAGTRLSVL.

In its sample, this clonotype was seen many times. This chain connects TRBV7-2 to TRBJ1-3; D is ambiguous. The CDR3 runs to 15 residues. The germline CDR1 and CDR2 sequences are SGHTA and FQGNSA. V lost 5 bases and J 0 bases, leaving 11 bases between the germline ends. The CDR3 DNA sequence: TGTGCCAGCAGCGTTAATGGGCTCTCTGGAAACACCATATATTTT. It specifies CASSVNGLSGNTIYF.

This clonotype was counted at least ten times. The J gene is TRBJ2-5, the V gene TRBV19; tentatively, D is TRBD2 (7 bases). This CDR3 is built from 12 residues. Germline loops: CDR1 LNHDA, CDR2 SQIVND (reference sequence). Deletions cut 11 bases from V and 5 bases from J, with 15 bases between. This chain's CDR3 is CAAGAGPETQYF. The CDR3 DNA sequence: TGTGCCGCGGGGGCGGGACCGGAGACCCAGTACTTC. The variable domain in full, completed from reference TRBV19 and TRBJ2-5, reads DGGITQSPKYLFRKEGQNVTLSCEQNLNHDAMYWYRQDPGQGLRLIYYSQIVNDFQKGDIAEGYSVSREKKESFPLTVTSAQKNPTAFYLCAAGAGPETQYFGPGTRLLVL.

Concerning this clonotype itself: With a much larger clone just one base away, this may be a read error. The V call is TRBV7-8, the J call TRBJ1-5; TRBD1 is a possible D gene (5 bases). The germline CDR1 and CDR2 sequences are SGHVS and FQNEAQ. The CDR3 extends over 15 amino acids. DNA of the CDR3: TGTGCCGGCAGCTTAGAAGGGGAAGGCAATCAGCCCCAGCATTTT. It codes for CAGSLEGEGNQPQHF.